This TCR beta chain is drawn from a study of vaccination and CD4 T cells after COVID-19. A word on this clonotype: The antigen remains undetermined.

Trimming pared 3 bases from V and 5 bases from J, leaving 11 bases between. This CDR3 has 15 amino acids. The sample's treatment: approximately 10-day PBMC culture with coronavirus spike peptide pools or control peptides (ViraFEST assay). An Oncomine TCR Beta short-read assay was used to sequence the DNA from cultured CD4+ T cells. TCRdb independently ran MiXCR on the PCR reads; one entry per CDR3 protein. This table holds 22,000 or so distinct CDR3 sequences, approximately 32% found once. The chain couples TRBV12-3 or TRBV12-4 to TRBJ1-6, with D hard to call. The sample comprised cultured CD4+ T cells from blood. This clonotype was obtained from a human donor with COVID-19. CDR3 protein: CASSFAGGNNSPLHF. CDR3 sequence (DNA): TGTGCCAGCAGTTTTGCAGGCGGAAATAATTCACCCCTCCACTTT.